This T cell receptor (beta chain) was profiled in a study of identical twins. Notes on the study in general: The presence of invariant MAIT and iNKT cells could partly confound analyses of zero-insertion sequences. Cord blood beta clonotypes that were abundant carried fewer insertions, and memory repertoires showed no such trend.

This clonotype was observed a few times. Its antigen remains unidentified. The CDR3 has 12 amino acids. The germline gives CDR1 SGDLS, CDR2 YYNGEE. The ends were cut back, 4 bases at V and 8 bases at J, with 10 bases in the middle. MiXCR, run by TCRdb on the 5' RACE reads, gives a single entry per CDR3 protein. There are under 900,000 distinct CDR3 sequences in the sample; about 20% occur only once, and over 10% lies in the top ten. These data also formed part of another study, on T cells expressing NK-cell markers. That investigation notes: Source material for TCR beta repertoires consisted of sorted CD3+CD56+NKG2C+, CD3+CD56+NKG2C- and CD3+CD56-NKG2C+ T cells. With respect to HCMV, seven of the eight sequenced donors were seropositive, and one was seronegative.

The sample taken for sequencing was PBMCs. The V and J genes are TRBV9 and TRBJ2-1; TRBD1 is a possible D gene (6 bases). The clonotype was recovered from a woman aged 18-30 years in good health. The CDR3 DNA reads TGTGCCAGCAGCCAGGGGATCTATGAGCAGTTCTTC. This codes for CASSQGIYEQFF. The entire variable domain, with the rest obtained from reference TRBV9 and TRBJ2-1, is as follows: DSGVTQTPKHLITATGQRVTLRCSPRSGDLSVYWYQQSLDQGLQFLIQYYNGEERAKGNILERFSAQQFPDLHSELNLSSLELGDSALYFCASSQGIYEQFFGPGTRLTVL.